This is a list of T cell receptor beta chains from one sample in a study of control samples from healthy donors and cancer patients. Sequencing was performed with immunoSEQ multiplex PCR; in TCRdb, only in-frame clones are kept and a portion is missing. The data show around 78,000 clones, about 94% seen once. Source material: blood. These receptors came from a woman in her late teens or twenties in good health. Both conserved end residues are part of each CDR3.

J: TRBJ2-2
V: TRBV6-2/TRBV6-3
CDR3: CASSYWTANTGELFF

J: TRBJ2-4
V: TRBV28
CDR3: CASSSNPRSNIQYF

J: TRBJ2-5
V: TRBV18
CDR3: CASSPPTGRKTQYF

J: TRBJ2-7
V: TRBV6-2/TRBV6-3
CDR3: CASSFNIVPGQGAVSYEQYF

J: TRBJ2-1
V: TRBV7-9
CDR3: CASSFATVGEQFF

J: TRBJ1-1
V: TRBV6-6
CDR3: CASSPGLSTEAFF

J: TRBJ1-2
V: TRBV28
CDR3: CASSPQEDYGYTF

J: TRBJ2-7
V: TRBV9
CDR3: CASSVGTSGIYEQYF

J: TRBJ1-4
V: TRBV6-6
CDR3: CASSYSTESTNEKLFF

J: TRBJ1-5
V: TRBV28
CDR3: CASTLSLSGGGGDQPQHF

J: TRBJ1-2
V: TRBV6-6
CDR3: CASSSKSGGGGYTF

J: TRBJ1-4
V: TRBV6-1
CDR3: CASSVGQFVTNEKLFF

J: TRBJ1-1
V: TRBV27
CDR3: CASDKTGGTVNTEAFF

J: TRBJ2-7
V: TRBV10-1
CDR3: CAGQSFYEQYF

J: TRBJ2-2
V: TRBV14
CDR3: CASSRGLNTGELFF

J: TRBJ2-2
V: TRBV7-3
CDR3: CASSPQQGTTGELFF

J: TRBJ1-5
V: TRBV27
CDR3: CASSLLGQPQHF

J: TRBJ1-4
V: TRBV19
CDR3: CASSVGYGEKLFF

J: TRBJ2-3
V: TRBV28
CDR3: CASSFRDRGTNTQYF

J: TRBJ2-3
V: TRBV7-8
CDR3: CASSSDTRGTDTQYF

J: TRBJ2-2
V: TRBV11-3
CDR3: CASSPKTGGLSGELFF

J: TRBJ2-1
V: TRBV7-9
CDR3: CASSPPGTSAYNEQFF

J: TRBJ1-5
V: TRBV28
CDR3: CASSLVGNQPQHF

J: TRBJ2-1
V: TRBV4-1
CDR3: CASSQVAGTDYNEQFF

J: TRBJ1-4
V: TRBV5-6
CDR3: CASSSGINRGQSNEKLFF

J: TRBJ2-2
V: TRBV7-3
CDR3: CASSLRPPLAGTNTGELFF

J: TRBJ2-4
V: TRBV4-1
CDR3: CASSQEASLAKNIQYF

J: TRBJ2-1
V: TRBV5-1
CDR3: CASSLAPGGIHNEQFF